This is a list of T cell receptor beta chains from one sample in a study of T cells in Graves' hyperthyroidism and ophthalmopathy. TCRdb used MiXCR to reprocess the multiplex PCR reads, holding one entry per CDR3 protein. The profile shows hundreds of thousands of distinct CDR3 sequences, 45% of them singletons. The sequenced material came from peripheral blood or thyroid tissue (not recorded which). The origin of the receptors is an adult man with Graves' disease, either hyperthyroidism or ophthalmopathy (not recorded which). The CDR3 runs from the conserved cysteine through the conserved F or W.

CDR3: CASSIRPGQGAHEQFF
V: TRBV21-1
J: TRBJ2-1

CDR3: CASSLAGGHSNTEAFF
V: TRBV7-9
J: TRBJ1-1

CDR3: CASSWDRGSNYEQYF
V: TRBV7-9
J: .

CDR3: CASSPLEGGVQRKLFF
V: TRBV4-2
J: TRBJ1-4

CDR3: CASSLAPGEAFF
V: TRBV5-1
J: TRBJ1-1

CDR3: CASSLVWAQASSYEQYF
V: TRBV5-5
J: TRBJ2-7

CDR3: CASSSSHVNYGYTF
V: TRBV7-6
J: TRBJ1-2

CDR3: CASSPRTIENEKLFF
V: TRBV7-9
J: TRBJ1-4

CDR3: CASSLDDALLAGVSTDTQYF
V: TRBV7-8
J: TRBJ2-3

CDR3: CASSDTPTGAFAEAFF
V: TRBV25-1
J: TRBJ1-1

CDR3: CASSPTGNSRAAYSNQPQHF
V: TRBV7-9
J: TRBJ1-5